This T cell receptor beta chain stems from a study of tumor and adjacent non-tumor tissue in lung cancer. At the level of the study: Samples averaged approximately 4.2 million productive TCRbeta reads each. General observations from the study: Patients with more diverse tumor TCRs had worse survival.

Three rounds of nested PCR, following a modified ARM-PCR protocol, produced the TCRbeta library. Each CDR3 protein is one row after TCRdb ran MiXCR on the multiplex PCR reads. This sample carries 100,000 to 150,000 distinct CDR3 sequences, approximately 71% of them seen once, and the ten largest clones take more than 10%. RNA was extracted from bulk tissue without any cell sorting. Concerning this clonotype: Antigen: not known. A much larger clone is a single base away; this may be a read error.

Germline trimming cut 4 bases from V and 3 bases from J; bases unmatched to any gene: 5. The CDR3 consists of 14 residues. The sequence came from a young man with non-small cell lung cancer. V gene TRBV12-3 or TRBV12-4 combines with J gene TRBJ1-2; TRBD1 matches at 7 bases. Sequences were obtained from lung tumor tissue. The CDR3 DNA reads as TGTGCCAGCAGTTATGGACAGGCTGACTATGGCTACACCTTC. Amino acid sequence: CASSYGQADYGYTF.